This TCR beta chain was identified in a study of shared clonotypes between healthy human individuals. Across the whole study: There were three CD4 naive, three CD4 memory, two CD8 naive and one CD8 memory plates per donor.

Broader study findings: Shared clonotypes: 4.5% to 6.5% naive CD4, about 3.3% naive CD8, around 2.2% memory CD4, 0.4% memory CD8. Generation of non-shared clonotypes was less probable than generation of clonotypes shared by all four donors.

Participating donors were healthy, HIV-negative adults free of recent acute infections or vaccinations. As regards this clone: The antigen remains unidentified.

Sequencing used immunoSEQ multiplex PCR; TCRdb keeps in-frame clones, though not all of them. Among about 960,000 clones, over 75% were seen once, and the ten largest hold nearly 1.5%. Germline V gives CDR1 LGHNA, CDR2 YSLEER. There are 17 residues in the CDR3. The V gene end was trimmed by 0 bases and the J gene end by 5 bases; junction bases not matched to a gene: 8. This TCR was sampled from a man aged 18-30 years in good health. Sequenced input: memory CD4+ T cells sorted from blood. Subset meaning: CD45RA-negative fraction. V gene TRBV4-3 combines with J gene TRBJ2-1; 9 bases agree with TRBD2. For the CDR3, the DNA is TGCGCCAGCAGCCAAGATAGTAGCGGGAGCAGAAACAATGAGCAGTTCTTC. Encoded protein: CASSQDSSGSRNNEQFF.